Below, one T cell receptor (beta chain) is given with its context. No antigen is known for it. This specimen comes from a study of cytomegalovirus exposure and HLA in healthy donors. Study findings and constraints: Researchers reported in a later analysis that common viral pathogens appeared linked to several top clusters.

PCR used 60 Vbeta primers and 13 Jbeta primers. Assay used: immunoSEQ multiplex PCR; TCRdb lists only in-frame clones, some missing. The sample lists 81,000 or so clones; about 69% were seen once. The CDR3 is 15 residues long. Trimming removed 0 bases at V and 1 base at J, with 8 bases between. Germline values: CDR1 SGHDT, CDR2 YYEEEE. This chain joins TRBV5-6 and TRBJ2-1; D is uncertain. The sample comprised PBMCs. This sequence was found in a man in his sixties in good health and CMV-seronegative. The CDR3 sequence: CASSLGFGSYNEQFF. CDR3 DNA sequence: TGTGCCAGCAGCTTGGGGTTCGGTTCCTACAATGAGCAGTTCTTC.